These T cell receptor beta chains were read from a single sample in a study of T-cell memory formation after mild COVID-19. TCRdb analysed the 5' RACE reads with MiXCR anew, one entry per CDR3 protein. This table holds around 200,000 distinct CDR3 sequences, roughly a fifth found once. Input material: PBMCs or a T cell subset sorted from them (not recorded which). The source is an adult woman who had mild COVID-19 (a few samples of this study predate the infection). Cell type and time point are not known. Each CDR3 is given without its conserved first and last residue. Each record gives: V gene, CDR3 protein.

TRBV7-8 ASSPGESYEQY
TRBV5-6 ASSLDVSLLSGANVLT
TRBV21-1 ASSKVVAGNAYEQY
TRBV25-1 ARPRQVPNQPQH
TRBV5-1 ASSLGQGAAEAF
TRBV7-6 ASSLLGTGGTDTQY
TRBV14 ASSTPVSTYNEQF
TRBV21-1 ASSRGKGSAKNIQY
TRBV5-1 ASEEAGTDTQY
TRBV7-8 ATSAQRGRSDAYNEQF
TRBV5-1 ASSSAGVGEQF
TRBV20-1 SAHRLAGGYNEQF
TRBV5-1 ASSLEQGGVTEAF
TRBV11-3 ASSLDPGTGSYEQY
TRBV5-1 ASSLEDSTYEQY
TRBV30 AWSATGSVGELF
TRBV20-1 SAGPPVGAGRGYT
TRBV7-9 ASSFSGDSHPPQH
TRBV4-1 ASLLPAGELF
TRBV4-2 ASSQDPPGGEDEQY
TRBV6-5 ASSYSSSGEQY
TRBV15 ATSLTGGWTGELF
TRBV9 ASSVGGLAPLEQY
TRBV18 ASSPPGIANTDTQY
TRBV9 ASSVGADIYNEQF
TRBV30 AWAPAADTQY